The sequence of this TCR beta chain was determined in a study of OX40 agonist ivuxolimab in advanced cancers. The overall study: Patients achieving partial responses numbered three: one hepatocellular carcinoma case and two cutaneous melanoma cases. Study-wide findings and caveats: In the 0.1-3.0 mg/kg groups, partial responders showed among the lowest expansion. The expanded peripheral T cells' antigen specificity was not determined.

TCRdb's table, derived via immunoSEQ multiplex PCR, lists solely in-frame clones and lacks some. The data contain around 63,000 clones, 80% to 90% of them seen just once; the ten biggest clones take up about a tenth. Note on this clone: The antigen is unknown.

Blood draws occurred at baseline, cycle 4 day 1, and cycle 7 day 1. The CDR3 spans 15 residues. Per the germline V gene, CDR1 is ENHRY and CDR2 is SYGVKD. V was trimmed by 2 bases and J by 0 bases, leaving 8 bases between them. This receptor was taken from an adult with an advanced solid tumor such as melanoma, head and neck, liver or kidney cancer. The sample was CD4+ or CD8+ T cells sorted from blood, taken in a trial of the OX40 agonist ivuxolimab. The chain recombines TRBV10-3 with TRBJ2-1; D may be TRBD2 (6 bases). The CDR3 nucleotides are TGTGCCATCAGTGAGACCGGGAGCTCCTACAATGAGCAGTTCTTC. It codes for CAISETGSSYNEQFF.